A single sample is the source of the 8 T cell receptor beta chains below, sequenced in a study of T-cell reconstitution after alpha-beta-depleted transplantation in children (dated by TCRdb to about 2016). The library relied on PCR. Sequencing took place on an Illumina HiSeq 2500. Molecular barcoding was employed in the preparation of TCR libraries, with unique molecular identifiers being used to normalize TCRbeta repertoire quantification. TCRdb reanalyzed the raw reads on its own, using fastp at Q25 for trimming and MiXCR for clone calling, and kept in-frame beta chains. Rows with a matching CDR3 protein are joined into one entry that keeps the most common DNA and genes. A total of about 280,000 distinct CDR3 sequences appear in this sample, 9.5% to 13% of them only once. Clones ranked in the top ten supply 23% of the sample. Sample treatment or condition, as interpreted from the label and publication: allogeneic hematopoietic cell transplantation with graft depleted of TCRalphabeta T cells and CD19 B cells.

This specimen was peripheral blood, taken 180 days after TCRalphabeta/CD19-depleted stem cell transplant. Receptor source: a male patient between 2 and 9 years old who had a stem cell transplant for chronic granulomatous disease, so the T cells may come from the graft donor.

Turning to this clonotype: A much larger clone lies a single base off, so this may be a read error. The genes are TRBV5-4 and TRBJ2-1, with 7 bases aligning to TRBD2. The CDR3 is made up of 15 amino acids. CDR1 is SGHNT and CDR2 is YYREEE in the germline V gene (reference sequence). CDR3 coding DNA: TGTGCCAGCAGCTCGCTAGCGGAAAATTACAATGAGCAGTCCTTC. Translating gives CASSSLAENYNEQSF. The full variable domain, completed using reference TRBV5-4 and TRBJ2-1, is ETGVTQSPTHLIKTRGQQVTLRCSSQSGHNTVSWYQQALGQGPQFIFQYYREEENGRGNFPPRFSGLQFPNYSSELNVNALELDDSALYLCASSSLAENYNEQSFGPGTRLTVL.

In this sample, this clonotype turned up many times. The chain is built from TRBV7-2 and TRBJ1-2, with 8 nucleotides matching TRBD1. The CDR3 length is 16 residues. CDR1 and CDR2 (germline): SGHTA, FQGNSA. V dropped 2 bases and J dropped 6; count of bases not matched to a gene: 11. The CDR3 nucleotides are TGTGCCAGCAGCTTAAACACAGGGGGATGGTTGGATGGCTACACCTTC. Translating gives CASSLNTGGWLDGYTF.

About this clonotype: A much bigger clone sits one base away, suggesting this may be a read error. Without the conserved terminal phenylalanine or tryptophan, this CDR3 likely stems from a read error. V gene TRBV29-1 combines with J gene TRBJ2-2, with 8 bases that match TRBD1. CDR3 length equals 13 residues. V trimming: 6 bases; J trimming: 6 bases; junction bases outside the gene matches: 6. CDR1 and CDR2 (germline): SQVTM, ANQGSEA. CDR3 protein: CSVLTGEAGELFS. The CDR3 DNA reads TGCAGCGTCCTGACAGGGGAGGCCGGGGAGCTGTTTTCT.

This clonotype appeared many times. The rearrangement uses TRBV7-2 and TRBJ2-1; D gene uncertain. In germline, CDR1 is SGHTA, CDR2 FQGNSA. The CDR3 is made up of 12 amino acids. Between the trimmed V and J ends, which lost 1 base and 12 bases, there was a span of 10 bases. CDR3 nucleotides: TGTGCCAGCAGCTTAGGTGTCACATCGCAGTTCTTC. It encodes CASSLGVTSQFF.

This clonotype was found many times. This rearrangement joins TRBV6-5 to TRBJ2-1; the D is unclear. The CDR3 contains 11 residues. Per germline, CDR1 MNHEY and CDR2 SVGAGI. Between the trimmed V and J ends, which lost 5 bases and 8 bases, there was a span of 7 bases. The CDR3 protein is CASSGVYEQFF. The CDR3 nucleotides read TGTGCCAGCAGTGGGGTTTATGAGCAGTTCTTC.

This clonotype was seen a few times. V usage is TRBV7-6 and J usage is TRBJ1-6; possibly TRBD1 for D (6 bases). V lost 5 bases, J lost 8 bases, and 13 bases lay in between. Germline CDR1 reads SGHVS; CDR2 reads FNYEAQ. This CDR3 spans 14 amino acids. The CDR3 DNA follows: TGTGCCAGCAGCCACCGGGACAAGGATTCACCCCTCCACTTT. The encoded protein is CASSHRDKDSPLHF.

This clonotype was counted ten times or more. The chain has TRBV5-1 and TRBJ2-1; D may be TRBD1 (5 bases). The CDR3 extends over 15 amino acids. Looked up from germline, CDR1 is SGHRS and CDR2 is YFSETQ. Trimming cost V 0 bases and J 7 bases, with 14 bases left between them. The CDR3 reads CASSLGRVRTNEQFF. DNA for the CDR3: TGCGCCAGCAGCTTGGGCAGGGTGAGGACAAATGAGCAGTTCTTC.

In the case of this clonotype: This may arise from a read error, as a much more abundant clone is one base away. The rearrangement links TRBV7-3 to TRBJ1-1; 7 bases align to TRBD1. The germline V gene has CDR1 SGHTA and CDR2 FQGTGA. The CDR3 has 15 amino acids. The CDR3 protein is CATSATGTMNTEAFF. The DNA of the CDR3 is TGTGCCACCAGCGCGACAGGGACAATGAACACTGAAGCTTTCTTT.